These T cell receptor beta chains were read from a single sample in a study of blood T cell repertoires in COVID-19. Here immunoSEQ multiplex PCR was the method, and the copy in TCRdb shows in-frame clones only, minus some. The repertoire holds about 170,000 clones, with roughly four fifths as singletons. The sample taken for sequencing was peripheral blood. The origin of the receptors is a woman older than 75 with acute or convalescent COVID-19. CDR3s include the opening cysteine and the closing phenylalanine or tryptophan. Each record gives: CDR3 protein, CDR3 DNA, clone size, D gene, V gene, J gene. A D gene is named only where the DNA matches it firmly. Rows give clone size only sometimes, using once, few, many, or a class for an expanded clone.

cdr3_aa: CASSVPGGRNYEQYF
cdr3_nt: TGTGCCAGCAGCGTCCCTGGAGGGCGGAACTACGAGCAGTACTTC
clone_size: NA
d_call: NA
v_call: TRBV9
j_call: TRBJ2-7

cdr3_aa: CASSSSSLTGRNGYTF
cdr3_nt: TGTGCCAGCAGCTCGAGCAGCTTGACAGGGAGAAATGGCTACACCTTC
clone_size: NA
d_call: TRBD1
v_call: TRBV3-1/TRBV3-2
j_call: TRBJ1-2

cdr3_aa: CASSFYPMSLAGNTIYF
cdr3_nt: TGTGCCAGCAGCTTCTACCCGATGTCGCTAGCTGGAAACACCATATATTTT
clone_size: NA
d_call: NA
v_call: TRBV7-9
j_call: TRBJ1-3

cdr3_aa: CASNQDRGSEAFF
cdr3_nt: TGTGCCAGCAACCAGGACAGGGGATCTGAAGCTTTCTTT
clone_size: NA
d_call: TRBD1
v_call: TRBV28
j_call: TRBJ1-1

cdr3_aa: CASSPGLLAGELFF
cdr3_nt: TGCGCCAGCAGCCCCGGACTCCTGGCCGGGGAGCTGTTTTTT
clone_size: few
d_call: NA
v_call: TRBV4-3
j_call: TRBJ2-2

cdr3_aa: CASARDRGDNEQFF
cdr3_nt: TGTGCCAGCGCGCGGGACCGAGGAGACAATGAGCAGTTCTTC
clone_size: NA
d_call: NA
v_call: TRBV18
j_call: TRBJ2-1

cdr3_aa: CASSNSGSSYEQYF
cdr3_nt: TGTGCCAGCAGCAATAGCGGTAGCTCCTACGAGCAGTACTTC
clone_size: NA
d_call: NA
v_call: TRBV7-9
j_call: TRBJ2-7

cdr3_aa: CASSGSGTQYNEQFF
cdr3_nt: TGTGCCAGCAGCGGCAGCGGGACCCAATACAATGAGCAGTTCTTC
clone_size: NA
d_call: TRBD2
v_call: TRBV5-6
j_call: TRBJ2-1

cdr3_aa: CASSQDSGQGYEQYF
cdr3_nt: TGCGCCAGCAGCCAAGATTCCGGACAGGGGTACGAGCAGTACTTC
clone_size: NA
d_call: TRBD1
v_call: TRBV4-3
j_call: TRBJ2-7

cdr3_aa: CASSSGTYNEQFF
cdr3_nt: TGTGCCAGCAGTTCCGGGACTTACAATGAGCAGTTCTTC
clone_size: once
d_call: NA
v_call: TRBV27
j_call: TRBJ2-1

cdr3_aa: CASSLAPGEAFF
cdr3_nt: TGTGCCAGCAGCTTAGCTCCCGGTGAAGCTTTCTTT
clone_size: NA
d_call: NA
v_call: TRBV7-9
j_call: TRBJ1-1

cdr3_aa: CASSLVQGNEKLFF
cdr3_nt: TGTGCCAGCAGCTTGGTACAGGGTAATGAAAAACTGTTTTTT
clone_size: NA
d_call: NA
v_call: TRBV7-9
j_call: TRBJ1-4

cdr3_aa: CASSLETRNTEAFF
cdr3_nt: TGCGCCAGCAGCTTAGAAACGAGGAACACTGAAGCTTTCTTT
clone_size: NA
d_call: NA
v_call: TRBV5-1
j_call: TRBJ1-1

cdr3_aa: CASSDQGQVKKYF
cdr3_nt: TGTGCCAGCAGTGACCAAGGACAGGTCAAAAAGTACTTC
clone_size: few
d_call: TRBD1
v_call: TRBV6-1
j_call: TRBJ2-7

cdr3_aa: CASSLGRGRSTDTQYF
cdr3_nt: TGTGCCAGCAGCTTGGGACGGGGGAGAAGCACAGATACGCAGTATTTT
clone_size: NA
d_call: NA
v_call: TRBV5-4
j_call: TRBJ2-3

cdr3_aa: CASSRDRDSHISGNTIYF
cdr3_nt: TGTGCCAGCAGCAGAGATAGGGACAGTCATATCTCTGGAAACACCATATATTTT
clone_size: NA
d_call: NA
v_call: TRBV21-1
j_call: TRBJ1-3

cdr3_aa: CAIRKLAELGELFF
cdr3_nt: TGTGCCATCAGAAAACTAGCGGAACTTGGGGAGCTGTTTTTT
clone_size: NA
d_call: TRBD2
v_call: TRBV10-3
j_call: TRBJ2-2

cdr3_aa: CASSVSVTGELFF
cdr3_nt: TGCGCCAGCAGCGTTTCAGTGACCGGGGAGCTGTTTTTT
clone_size: NA
d_call: NA
v_call: TRBV5-1
j_call: TRBJ2-2

cdr3_aa: CASSILAGGLGTGELFF
cdr3_nt: TGTGCCAGTAGTATTCTAGCGGGGGGGCTAGGCACCGGGGAGCTGTTTTTT
clone_size: NA
d_call: TRBD2
v_call: TRBV19
j_call: TRBJ2-2

cdr3_aa: CRPSSGTEAFF
cdr3_nt: TGCAGACCTTCGAGCGGAACTGAAGCTTTCTTT
clone_size: NA
d_call: NA
v_call: TRBV20-1
j_call: TRBJ1-1

cdr3_aa: CASSPRLLAGGAQETQYF
cdr3_nt: TGTGCCAGCAGCCCCCGACTACTAGCGGGAGGGGCCCAAGAGACCCAGTACTTC
clone_size: once
d_call: NA
v_call: TRBV12-1
j_call: TRBJ2-5

cdr3_aa: CASSLDRIDSPLHF
cdr3_nt: TGTGCCAGCAGTCTGGACAGAATCGATTCACCCCTCCACTTT
clone_size: NA
d_call: NA
v_call: TRBV5-4
j_call: TRBJ1-6

cdr3_aa: CASSFPGDNYGYTF
cdr3_nt: TGTGCCAGCAGTTTTCCAGGGGACAACTATGGCTACACCTTC
clone_size: many
d_call: NA
v_call: TRBV28
j_call: TRBJ1-2

cdr3_aa: CASSRDRAKEKLFF
cdr3_nt: TGCGCCAGCAGCAGGGACAGGGCCAAAGAAAAACTGTTTTTT
clone_size: NA
d_call: TRBD1
v_call: TRBV4-3
j_call: TRBJ1-4

cdr3_aa: CASSSPSGGGYTEAFF
cdr3_nt: TGTGCCAGCAGCTCCCCATCGGGGGGGGGCTACACTGAAGCTTTCTTT
clone_size: NA
d_call: NA
v_call: TRBV7-9
j_call: TRBJ1-1

cdr3_aa: CASSFRDTQYF
cdr3_nt: TGTGCCAGCAGTTTCAGGGATACGCAGTATTTT
clone_size: NA
d_call: NA
v_call: TRBV28
j_call: TRBJ2-3

cdr3_aa: CASTGLTTNTGELFF
cdr3_nt: TGTGCCAGCACAGGGCTAACCACGAACACCGGGGAGCTGTTTTTT
clone_size: NA
d_call: NA
v_call: TRBV6-5
j_call: TRBJ2-2

cdr3_aa: CAFSPGTGGEQYF
cdr3_nt: TGTGCCTTCTCCCCCGGGACAGGGGGCGAGCAGTACTTC
clone_size: NA
d_call: TRBD1
v_call: TRBV30
j_call: TRBJ2-7

cdr3_aa: CATSEQGRSGELFF
cdr3_nt: TGTGCCACCAGTGAGCAGGGGAGATCCGGGGAGCTGTTTTTT
clone_size: few
d_call: NA
v_call: TRBV24-1
j_call: TRBJ2-2

cdr3_aa: CATLSGTDIYGYTF
cdr3_nt: TGTGCCACATTATCCGGGACAGATATTTATGGCTACACCTTC
clone_size: NA
d_call: TRBD1
v_call: TRBV15
j_call: TRBJ1-2